This T cell receptor (beta chain) was observed in a study of shared T cell receptors in the human thymus (dated by TCRdb to 2020 to 2022). Describing the broader study: The study investigated the way shared, self-reactive T-cell receptor alpha chains are produced in the human thymus.

In its sample, this clone was seen once. Which antigen it targets is not known. No base qualities exist here, and no much larger clone lies one base off it. The germline V end is reduced by 3 bases and the J end by 5 bases; junction bases left unmatched: 6. Per the germline V gene (reference sequence), MNHEY is the CDR1 and SMNVEV is the CDR2. From its cysteine to its phenylalanine, the CDR3 spans 15 amino acids. The kept DNA is CDR3 alone, 45 bases in frame from the first base. The library was prepared using the immunoSEQ multiplex PCR assay. Entries here come from immuneACCESS through TCRdb and include only in-frame sequences with V and J called. Some clones fail to appear in such tables; in the studies checked, an unresolved V gene covers under half of the shortfall, and the cause of the remainder is unknown. For this sample the table gives hundreds of thousands of clones, of which roughly 90% were detected only once. Jointly, the top ten make up over 0.008% of the sample.

Separately, the same data were catalogued under a study of human thymus T cells. Per the second study: In Finland, the donors were immunologically healthy infants who were having open corrective cardiac surgery for congenital heart defects. Thymus tissue was collected as surgical resects that were removed during corrective cardiac surgery. Both the thymic and the peripheral blood repertoires appeared to show biased V and J gene segment usage. According to the related research, thymic TCR repertoires were highly overlapping among unrelated individuals. The study described the TCR alpha and beta repertoires in roughly 8 infant thymus samples and a few matching peripheral blood samples. The infant donors were about 7 to 250 days old, and the cohort included roughly six males and two females. After being mechanically released from the tissue, thymocytes were kept at -70 degrees C in pellets of about 9-34 million cells. A QIAsymphony instrument was used to extract genomic DNA from frozen cell pellets. Using the immunoSEQ multiplex PCR assay, the TCRB and TCRAD loci were amplified from a standardized quantity of quality-controlled genomic DNA. The amplicons spanned the V(D)J region and were long enough to cover the CDR3 and allow V and J genes to be identified. The amplicons were sequenced on an Illumina platform via the commercial immunoSEQ service. Corrections for primer bias and sequencing errors followed previously described methods, while TCRAD and TCRB definitions were based on the IMGT database. immunoSEQ Analyzer 3.0 and VDJTools were used for repertoire analysis, which covered basic statistics, V/J segment usage, diversity estimates, rarefaction and pairwise overlap. Diversity was estimated using the Chao1, ChaoE, Efron-Thisted, Shannon and inverse Simpson indices, and was also estimated on datasets down-sampled to the size of the smallest sample. Repertoire overlap was determined by strict matching of CDR3 nucleotide sequence, V gene and J gene, and Jaccard-based multidimensional scaling clustering was applied. On average, thymus samples yielded roughly 800,000 unique TCRB clonotypes, whereas blood samples yielded about 84,000.

The sample comprised thymocytes. The TCR sequence derives from a boy less than two years old with a congenital heart defect. Donor details come from another sample of the same person, matched by shared clones. The chain joins TRBV27 to TRBJ2-5; TRBD1 matches 10 bases in the middle. The bases read TGTGCCAGCAGTTTTCGACAGGGGGCGCGGGAGACCCAGTACTTC. This translates into CASSFRQGARETQYF.